A single sample gave rise to the 8 T cell receptor beta chains below, sequenced in a study of cytomegalovirus exposure and HLA in healthy donors (dated by TCRdb to about 2017). The library came from the immunoSEQ multiplex PCR assay. Drawn from immuneACCESS, this table holds only the in-frame rearrangements with V and J called that TCRdb kept. Clones are partly lost; checked studies trace under half to an unresolved V gene and leave the rest unexplained. The sample table shows tens of thousands of clones, and roughly 95% are seen once. The ten most abundant clones make up roughly 4.7% of the sample. What was sequenced was PBMCs. Receptor source: a woman between 18 and 29 years old in good health and CMV-seropositive.

The chain is built from TRBV25-1 and TRBJ1-1; D call uncertain. In germline, CDR1 is MGHDK, CDR2 SYGVNS. The CDR3 covers 14 residues. V lost 0 bases and J 1 base, leaving 6 bases between the germline ends. As DNA, the CDR3 is TGTGCCAGCAGTGAATACGGGGAGAACACTGAAGCTTTCTTT. Its translation is CASSEYGENTEAFF.

The chain combines TRBV5-5 with TRBJ2-7; 9 positions match TRBD1. Germline V gene lookup returns CDR1 SGHKS and CDR2 YYEKEE (reference sequence). With V trimmed by 3 bases and J by 1 base, 5 bases remained unmatched. The CDR3 has 15 residues. The chain's CDR3 is CASSWGTGSSYEQYF. The CDR3 DNA reads as TGTGCCAGCAGCTGGGGGACAGGGAGTTCCTACGAGCAGTACTTC.

The rearrangement uses TRBV11-2 and TRBJ1-2, with D possibly TRBD1 on 6 matching bases. Trimming stripped 4 bases from V and 0 bases from J, with 15 bases between. CDR3 size: 16 residues. CDR1 and CDR2 (germline): SGHAT, FQNNGV. The CDR3 spells CASSSGPGGPNYGYTF. CDR3 bases: TGTGCCAGCAGCTCGGGGCCGGGGGGGCCTAACTATGGCTACACCTTC.

The CDR3 here is CASSVEGQNPYEQYF. The CDR3 nucleotides read TGTGCCAGCAGCGTCGAGGGACAAAATCCCTACGAGCAGTACTTC. V gene TRBV9 combines with J gene TRBJ2-7; D is possibly TRBD1 (6 bases). V gave up 2 bases and J gave up 2 bases, with 14 bases separating them. This CDR3 region has 15 residues. From germline, CDR1 is SGDLS and CDR2 YYNGEE.

The chain couples TRBV2 to TRBJ1-1; no clear D. Germline CDR1 SNHLY, CDR2 FYNNEI. The V end lost 8 bases, the J end lost 3 bases, and 10 bases lay between the germline ends. The CDR3 extends over 12 amino acids. The CDR3 loop is CASVQSHTEAFF. The CDR3 DNA reads TGTGCCAGCGTACAGTCCCACACTGAAGCTTTCTTT.

The rearrangement links TRBV28 to TRBJ2-7, with D perhaps TRBD1 (5 bases). The CDR3 is 13 amino acids. Germline V gene lookup returns CDR1 MDHEN and CDR2 SYDVKM. Trimming shortened V by 2 bases and J by 6 bases, and 11 bases separated the two germline ends. The CDR3 coding sequence is TGTGCCAGCAGTTTAGGCAGGGCCGCCGAGCAGTACTTC. Its protein product is CASSLGRAAEQYF.

The chain joins TRBV7-2 to TRBJ2-5; 10 positions agree with TRBD1. Germline V gives CDR1 SGHTA, CDR2 FQGNSA. After removal of 1 base from V and 3 bases from J, the junction contained 14 bases not matched to a gene. The CDR3 runs to 19 residues. The CDR3 nucleotides read TGTGCCAGCAGCTTAGTACCCCCGGATCGGGACAGGGGAAAAGAGACCCAGTACTTC. Amino acids: CASSLVPPDRDRGKETQYF.

With regard to this clone: One end of the junction fails to match germline, which may point to a read error. The J gene is TRBJ2-7, the V gene TRBV30, with D maybe TRBD2 (6 bases). Per the germline V gene, CDR1 is GTSNPN and CDR2 is SVGIG (reference sequence). The CDR3 totals 11 residues. The CDR3 DNA reads as TGTGCCTGGGGATACTCTAGGGACTTCTTTTTC. Protein product: CAWGYSRDFFF.